These 15 T cell receptor beta chains were all obtained from the same sample, sequenced in a study of cytomegalovirus exposure and HLA in healthy donors (dated by TCRdb to about 2017). The library was produced with the immunoSEQ multiplex PCR assay. A mixture of 60 forward primers for TCR Vbeta segments and 13 reverse primers for TCR Jbeta segments was used in the multiplex PCR. TCRdb limited this immuneACCESS table to in-frame rearrangements with V and J called. A share of clones is missing; checked studies link under half to unresolved V genes, and the rest is unexplained. The table for this sample lists approximately 30,000 clones. The leading ten clones occupy 4.5% of the sample. The sequenced material came from PBMCs. The receptors shown here come from a woman aged 40 to 50 in good health and CMV-seropositive.

The J gene is TRBJ1-1, the V gene TRBV5-1; 7 nucleotides agree with TRBD1. Germline values: CDR1 SGHRS, CDR2 YFSETQ. Trimming cost V 3 bases and J 5 bases; bases outside gene matches: 7. The CDR3 totals 14 residues. CDR3 residues: CASSYRQGVTEAFF. The CDR3 coding sequence is TGCGCCAGCAGCTACCGACAGGGAGTGACTGAAGCTTTCTTT. Full variable domain (rest looked up from reference TRBV5-1 and TRBJ1-1): KAGVTQTPRYLIKTRGQQVTLSCSPISGHRSVSWYQQTPGQGLQFLFEYFSETQRNKGNFPGRFSGRQFSNSRSEMNVSTLELGDSALYLCASSYRQGVTEAFFGQGTRLTVV.

Note on this clone: At the DNA level, this CDR3 is encoded by other sequences in the same sample as well. V usage is TRBV4-2 and J usage is TRBJ1-2, with a possible D match to TRBD1 (5 bases). The CDR3 sequence is 13 residues long. Germline loops: CDR1 LGHNA, CDR2 YNFKEQ. Trimming left V 0 bases short and J 7 bases short, with 9 bases between. The CDR3 nucleotides are TGTGCCAGCAGCCAAGACAGGGATGGTGGCTACACCTTC. This codes for CASSQDRDGGYTF.

The chain joins TRBV19 to TRBJ1-5; the match to TRBD1 covers 12 bases. This CDR3 comprises 17 residues. CDR1 is LNHDA, CDR2 SQIVND, per germline (reference sequence). Trimming took 4 bases from V and 7 from J; bases not matched to a gene: 11. The CDR3: CASSTNRDRGQGQPQHF. The CDR3 DNA reads as TGTGCCAGTAGTACGAACCGGGACAGGGGGCAAGGGCAGCCCCAGCATTTT.

The chain has TRBV7-8 and TRBJ2-7, with 9 positions matching TRBD1. Looked up from germline, CDR1 is SGHVS and CDR2 is FQNEAQ. CDR3 length: 15 amino acids. V shed 5 bases, J shed 2 bases, and the junction held 7 bases outside the gene matches. CDR3 sequence: CASSPQGAQAYEQYF. The CDR3 DNA reads TGTGCCAGCAGCCCACAGGGGGCTCAAGCCTACGAGCAGTACTTC.

DNA of the CDR3: TGTGCCAGCGGCCGGGACATGAGACACGAGCAGTACTTC. It translates to CASGRDMRHEQYF. The chain joins TRBV6-5 to TRBJ2-7; D may be TRBD1 (6 bases). CDR3 length: 13 amino acids. Germline CDR1 and CDR2: MNHEY and SVGAGI. V was cut by 8 bases and J by 5 bases, with 16 bases left in between.

J is TRBJ2-5 and V is TRBV18, with TRBD2 matching over 9 bases. CDR1 KGHSH and CDR2 LQKENI come from the germline V gene. The trim removed 1 base at V and 4 bases at J, leaving 7 bases unmatched. The CDR3 extends over 16 amino acids. The CDR3 region has the DNA TGTGCCAGCTCACCACGTCTAGCGGGGAGGCTAGAGACCCAGTACTTC. Protein product: CASSPRLAGRLETQYF.

The J gene is TRBJ1-5, the V gene TRBV19; TRBD1 is a possible D gene (6 bases). This CDR3 contains 15 residues. V was cut by 5 bases and J by 6 bases, with 17 bases left in between. CDR1 is LNHDA and CDR2 is SQIVND in the germline V gene (reference sequence). The CDR3 sequence: CASSGAGGGSQPQHF. CDR3 bases: TGTGCCAGTAGTGGGGCAGGTGGGGGCAGTCAGCCCCAGCATTTT.

The chain joins TRBV7-2 to TRBJ1-2, with D tentatively TRBD1 (6 bases). The V end lost 0 bases, the J end lost 8 bases, and 16 bases lay between the germline ends. The CDR3 totals 15 residues. CDR1 and CDR2 (germline): SGHTA, FQGNSA. For the CDR3, the DNA is TGTGCCAGCAGCTTAGCCGCGGGGGAGGGGGGAGGCTACACCTTC. Protein product: CASSLAAGEGGGYTF.

V usage is TRBV19 and J usage is TRBJ2-7; TRBD2 aligns across 7 bases. V lost 5 bases to trimming and J lost 2 bases; unmatched junction nucleotides: 12. The CDR3 has 16 amino acids. Per germline, CDR1 LNHDA and CDR2 SQIVND (reference sequence). CDR3 sequence reads: CASSHSRLAFTYEQYF. CDR3 sequence (DNA): TGTGCCAGTAGTCACTCACGACTAGCTTTTACCTACGAGCAGTACTTC.

The chain links TRBV10-3 to TRBJ2-1; 11 bases fit TRBD2. Germline V gene sequence: CDR1 ENHRY, CDR2 SYGVKD. Unmatched junction bases numbered 9, after V lost 6 bases and J lost 8 bases. The CDR3 contains 15 residues. For the CDR3, the DNA is TGTGCCATCAGAGAAAATAGCGGGAGGGTCTATGAGCAGTTCTTC. It codes for CAIRENSGRVYEQFF.

The chain carries TRBV18 and TRBJ1-4; a possible D gene is TRBD1 (6 bases). Deletions cut 6 bases from V and 2 bases from J, with 10 bases between. CDR3 length equals 14 residues. Germline CDR1 is KGHSH and CDR2 is LQKENI. The CDR3 sequence: CASSPRGTNEKLFF. As DNA, the CDR3 is TGTGCCAGCTCTCCAAGGGGGACTAATGAAAAACTGTTTTTT.

The rearrangement uses TRBV9 and TRBJ1-5, with TRBD1 matching over 7 bases. The CDR3 is 14 amino acids. Germline V gene lookup returns CDR1 SGDLS and CDR2 YYNGEE. The J segment lost 3 bases and the V segment lost 3 bases, leaving 3 bases of the junction unmatched. The CDR3 loop reads CASSDRGVNQPQHF. In DNA form, the CDR3 reads TGTGCCAGCAGCGACAGGGGAGTCAATCAGCCCCAGCATTTT.

For this clone: Other DNA sequences in this specimen translate into the identical CDR3. CDR3 region: CAWTGSYEQYF. CDR3 bases: TGTGCCTGGACCGGGAGTTACGAGCAGTACTTC. The rearrangement uses TRBV30 and TRBJ2-7; possible D gene TRBD2, 6 bases. V was pared by 4 bases and J by 4 bases, with 8 bases between. CDR1 is GTSNPN and CDR2 is SVGIG in the germline V gene (reference sequence). The CDR3 extends over 11 amino acids.

The V gene is TRBV7-6, the J gene TRBJ2-7; the D is unclear. The length of the CDR3 is 13 residues. V was pared by 6 bases and J by 3 bases, with 12 bases between. Germline V gene data show CDR1 as SGHVS and CDR2 as FNYEAQ. The CDR3 spells CASSKSRVYEQYF. DNA of the CDR3: TGTGCCAGCAGTAAATCTCGGGTCTACGAGCAGTACTTC. The full variable domain, completed using reference TRBV7-6 and TRBJ2-7, is GAGVSQSPRYKVTKRGQDVALRCDPISGHVSLYWYRQALGQGPEFLTYFNYEAQQDKSGLPNDRFSAERPEGSISTLTIQRTEQRDSAMYRCASSKSRVYEQYFGPGTRLTVT.

The chain is built from TRBV5-1 and TRBJ1-5; the match to TRBD1 covers 12 bases. The CDR3 consists of 16 residues. With 4 bases clipped from V and 6 bases from J, the junction kept 8 bases outside the gene matches. The V gene's germline CDR1 is SGHRS and CDR2 YFSETQ. CDR3 coding DNA: TGCGCCAGCAGCCCTTTGGGACAGGGGGCAGGTCAGCCCCAGCATTTT. Translation: CASSPLGQGAGQPQHF.